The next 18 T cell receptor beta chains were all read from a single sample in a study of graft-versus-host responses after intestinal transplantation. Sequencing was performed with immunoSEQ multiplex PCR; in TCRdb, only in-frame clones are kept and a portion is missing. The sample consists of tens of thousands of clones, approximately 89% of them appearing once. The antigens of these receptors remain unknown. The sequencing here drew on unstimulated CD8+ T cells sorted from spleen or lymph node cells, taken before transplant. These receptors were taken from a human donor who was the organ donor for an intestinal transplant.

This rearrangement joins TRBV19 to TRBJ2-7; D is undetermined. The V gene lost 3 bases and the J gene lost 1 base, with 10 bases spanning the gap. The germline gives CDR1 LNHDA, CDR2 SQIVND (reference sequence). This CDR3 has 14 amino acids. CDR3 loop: CASSMRGLSYEQYF. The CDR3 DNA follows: TGTGCCAGTAGTATGCGCGGATTATCCTACGAGCAGTACTTC.

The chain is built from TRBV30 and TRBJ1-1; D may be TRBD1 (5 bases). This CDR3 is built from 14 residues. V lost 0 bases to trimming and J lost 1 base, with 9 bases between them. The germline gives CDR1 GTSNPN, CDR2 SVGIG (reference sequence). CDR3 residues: CAWSVGDPNTEAFF. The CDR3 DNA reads TGTGCCTGGAGTGTAGGGGACCCGAACACTGAAGCTTTCTTT.

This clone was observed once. DNA of the CDR3: TGTGCCAGCAGCTTGGCCGCACAAACTAATGAAAAACTGTTTTTT. It encodes CASSLAAQTNEKLFF. V gene TRBV5-6 combines with J gene TRBJ1-4, with D unclear. This CDR3 has 15 amino acids. The germline CDR1 and CDR2 sequences are SGHDT and YYEEEE. V was trimmed by 0 bases and J by 1 base, leaving 7 bases between them.

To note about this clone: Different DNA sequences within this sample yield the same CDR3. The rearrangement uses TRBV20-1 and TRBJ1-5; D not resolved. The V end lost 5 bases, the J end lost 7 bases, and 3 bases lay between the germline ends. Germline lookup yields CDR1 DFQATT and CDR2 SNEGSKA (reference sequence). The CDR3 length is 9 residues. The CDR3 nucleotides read TGCAGTGCTGGACAGCCCCAGCATTTT. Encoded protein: CSAGQPQHF.

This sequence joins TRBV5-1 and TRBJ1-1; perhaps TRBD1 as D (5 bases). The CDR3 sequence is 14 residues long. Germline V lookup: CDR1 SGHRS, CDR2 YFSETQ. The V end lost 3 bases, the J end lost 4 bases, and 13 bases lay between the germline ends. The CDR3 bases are TGCGCCAGCAGCTCACAGGTGGATCGCACTGAAGCTTTCTTT. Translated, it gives CASSSQVDRTEAFF.

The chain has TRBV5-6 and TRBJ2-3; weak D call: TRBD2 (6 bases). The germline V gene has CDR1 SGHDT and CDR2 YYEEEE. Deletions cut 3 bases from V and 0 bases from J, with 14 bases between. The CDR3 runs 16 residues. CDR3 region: CASSYLVGGSTDTQYF. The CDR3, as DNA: TGTGCCAGCAGCTACCTCGTGGGAGGAAGCACAGATACGCAGTATTTT.

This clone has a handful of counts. CDR3 bases: TGTGCCAGCAGCTTGGGAGGGCAGGGGACTAATGAAAAACTGTTTTTT. As protein: CASSLGGQGTNEKLFF. The J gene is TRBJ1-4, the V gene TRBV5-4; D may be TRBD1 (6 bases). The V end was cut by 0 bases, the J end by 2 bases, with 11 bases between. The CDR3 spans 16 residues. In germline, CDR1 is SGHNT, CDR2 YYREEE (reference sequence).

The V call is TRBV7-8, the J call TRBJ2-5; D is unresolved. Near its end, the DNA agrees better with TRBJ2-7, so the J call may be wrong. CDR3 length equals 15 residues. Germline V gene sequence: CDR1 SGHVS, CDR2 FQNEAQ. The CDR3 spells CASSLAPLPTNEQYF. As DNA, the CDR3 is TGTGCCAGCAGCTTAGCTCCCCTACCTACTAACGAGCAGTACTTC.

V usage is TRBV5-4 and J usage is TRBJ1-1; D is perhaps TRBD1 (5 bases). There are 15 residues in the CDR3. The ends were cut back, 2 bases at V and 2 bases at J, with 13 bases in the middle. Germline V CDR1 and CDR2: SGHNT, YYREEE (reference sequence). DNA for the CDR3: TGTGCCAGCAGCTTCCTAGTGGGGACTAACACTGAAGCTTTCTTT. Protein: CASSFLVGTNTEAFF.

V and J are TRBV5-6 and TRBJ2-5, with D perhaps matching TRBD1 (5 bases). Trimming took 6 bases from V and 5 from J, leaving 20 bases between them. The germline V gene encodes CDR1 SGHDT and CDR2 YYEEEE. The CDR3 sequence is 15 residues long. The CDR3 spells CASTSRALFGETQYF. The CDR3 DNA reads TGTGCCAGCACCAGCAGGGCCCTATTTGGGGAGACCCAGTACTTC.

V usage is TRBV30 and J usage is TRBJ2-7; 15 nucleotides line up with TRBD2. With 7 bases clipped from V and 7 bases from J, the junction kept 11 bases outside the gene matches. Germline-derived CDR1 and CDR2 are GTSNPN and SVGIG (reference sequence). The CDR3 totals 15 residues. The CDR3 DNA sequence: TGTGCCTTGGACGGACTAGCGGGAGGGCCTGGGGAGCAGTACTTC. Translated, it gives CALDGLAGGPGEQYF.

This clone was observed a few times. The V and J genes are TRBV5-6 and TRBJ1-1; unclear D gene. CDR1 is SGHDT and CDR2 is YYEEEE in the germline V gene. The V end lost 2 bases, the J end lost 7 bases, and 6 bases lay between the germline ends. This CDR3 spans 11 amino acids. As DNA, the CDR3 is TGTGCCAGCAGCTTTACGGATGAAGCTTTCTTT. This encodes CASSFTDEAFF.

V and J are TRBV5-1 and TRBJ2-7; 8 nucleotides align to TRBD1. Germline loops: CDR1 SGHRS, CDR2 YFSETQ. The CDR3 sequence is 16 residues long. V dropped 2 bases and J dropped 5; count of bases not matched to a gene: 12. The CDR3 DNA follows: TGCGCCAGCAGCTTAGGGGGACAGGCCGGGGTCCACGAGCAGTACTTC. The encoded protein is CASSLGGQAGVHEQYF.

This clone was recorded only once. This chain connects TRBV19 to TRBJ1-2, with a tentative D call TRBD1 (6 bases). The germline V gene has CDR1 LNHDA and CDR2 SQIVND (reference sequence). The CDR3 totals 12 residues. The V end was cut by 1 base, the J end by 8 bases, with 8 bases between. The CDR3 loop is CASSIGTVGYTF. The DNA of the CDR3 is TGTGCCAGTAGTATAGGGACAGTAGGCTACACCTTC.

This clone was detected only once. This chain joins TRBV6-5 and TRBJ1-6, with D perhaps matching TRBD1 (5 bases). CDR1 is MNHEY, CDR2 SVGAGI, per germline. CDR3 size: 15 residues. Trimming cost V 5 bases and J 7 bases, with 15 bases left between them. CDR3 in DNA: TGTGCCAGCAGTCCCGGGGGAGGGGTCAATTCACCCCTCCACTTT. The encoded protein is CASSPGGGVNSPLHF.

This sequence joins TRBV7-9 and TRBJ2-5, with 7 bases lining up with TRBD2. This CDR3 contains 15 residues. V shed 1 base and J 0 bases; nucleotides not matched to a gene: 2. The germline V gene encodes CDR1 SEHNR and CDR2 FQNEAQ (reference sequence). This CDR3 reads CASSLVAGDQETQYF. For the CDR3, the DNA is TGTGCCAGCAGCTTAGTGGCGGGGGACCAAGAGACCCAGTACTTC.

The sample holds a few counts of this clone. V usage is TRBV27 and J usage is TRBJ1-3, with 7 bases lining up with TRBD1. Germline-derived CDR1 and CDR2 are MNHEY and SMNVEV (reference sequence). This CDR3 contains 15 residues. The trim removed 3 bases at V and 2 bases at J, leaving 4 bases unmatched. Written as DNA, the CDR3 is TGTGCCAGCAGTTTGGTAGGGGGCGCTGGAAACACCATATATTTT. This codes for CASSLVGGAGNTIYF.

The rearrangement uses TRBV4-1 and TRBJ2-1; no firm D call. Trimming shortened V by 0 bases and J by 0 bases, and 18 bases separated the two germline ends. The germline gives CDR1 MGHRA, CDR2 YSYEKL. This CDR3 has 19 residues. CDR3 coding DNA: TGCGCCAGCAGCCAAGACGCCCCACTTACAATTAACTCCTACAATGAGCAGTTCTTC. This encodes CASSQDAPLTINSYNEQFF.